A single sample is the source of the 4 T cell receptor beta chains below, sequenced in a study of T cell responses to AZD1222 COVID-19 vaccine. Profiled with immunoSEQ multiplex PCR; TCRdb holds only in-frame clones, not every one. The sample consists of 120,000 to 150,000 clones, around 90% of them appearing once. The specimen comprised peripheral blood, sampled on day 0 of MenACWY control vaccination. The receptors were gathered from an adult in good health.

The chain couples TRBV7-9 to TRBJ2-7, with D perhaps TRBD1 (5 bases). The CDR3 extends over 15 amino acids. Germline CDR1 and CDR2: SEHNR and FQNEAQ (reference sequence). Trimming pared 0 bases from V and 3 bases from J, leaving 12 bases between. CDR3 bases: TGTGCCAGCAGCTTAGCGGGGCCGTCCAGCTACGAGCAGTACTTC. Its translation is CASSLAGPSSYEQYF.

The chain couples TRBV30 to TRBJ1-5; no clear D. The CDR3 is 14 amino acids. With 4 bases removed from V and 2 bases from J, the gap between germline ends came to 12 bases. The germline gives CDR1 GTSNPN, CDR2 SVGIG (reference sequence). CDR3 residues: CAWTDFSGNQPQHF. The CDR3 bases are TGTGCCTGGACCGATTTCTCAGGCAATCAGCCCCAGCATTTT. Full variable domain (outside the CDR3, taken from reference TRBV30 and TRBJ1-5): SQTIHQWPATLVQPVGSPLSLECTVEGTSNPNLYWYRQAAGRGLQLLFYSVGIGQISSEVPQNLSASRPQDRQFILSSKKLLLSDSGFYLCAWTDFSGNQPQHFGDGTRLSIL.

The CDR3 sequence is CASRDGLNQETQYF. DNA of the CDR3: TGTGCCAGCAGGGACGGGTTAAACCAAGAGACCCAGTACTTC. The V call is TRBV6-5, the J call TRBJ2-5; D unresolved. Germline CDR1 reads MNHEY; CDR2 reads SVGAGI. CDR3 length equals 14 residues. V gave up 6 bases and J gave up 0 bases, with 11 bases separating them.

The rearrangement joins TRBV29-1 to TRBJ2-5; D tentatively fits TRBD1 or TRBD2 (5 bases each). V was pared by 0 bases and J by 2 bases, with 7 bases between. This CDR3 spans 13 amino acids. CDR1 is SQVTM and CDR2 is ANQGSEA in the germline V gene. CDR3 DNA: TGCAGCGTTGAAGATTGGGGGCAAGAGACCCAGTACTTC. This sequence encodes CSVEDWGQETQYF.